One and the same sample provided the 32 T cell receptor beta chains below, sequenced in a study of blood T cell repertoires in COVID-19. Clones were read by immunoSEQ multiplex PCR, and TCRdb kept only the in-frame ones, dropping some. The table shows fewer than 200,000 clones, with roughly 79% occurring only once. Sequencing used peripheral blood. The receptors were sampled from a woman aged 80 or older with COVID-19, enrolled during active disease.

The chain uses TRBV7-9 and TRBJ2-5; 13 bases match TRBD2. Germline CDR1 reads SEHNR; CDR2 reads FQNEAQ (reference sequence). The CDR3 loop spans 15 amino acids. V shed 4 bases, J shed 5 bases, and the junction held 4 bases outside the gene matches. CDR3 DNA: TGTGCCAGCAGCTCTGGACTAGCGGGAGTCGAGACCCAGTACTTC. Protein: CASSSGLAGVETQYF.

CDR3: CASSLYEVETQYF. The CDR3 DNA reads as TGTGCCAGCAGCTTGTACGAGGTAGAGACCCAGTACTTC. This chain links TRBV5-5 with TRBJ2-5, with D unclear. Between the trimmed V and J ends, which lost 1 base and 4 bases, there was a span of 8 bases. CDR3 length: 13 residues. CDR1 and CDR2 (germline): SGHKS, YYEKEE (reference sequence).

This chain uses TRBV29-1 with TRBJ2-3; D is ambiguous. The V end lost 3 bases, the J end lost 6 bases, and 13 bases lay between the germline ends. The CDR3 loop spans 13 amino acids. CDR1 SQVTM and CDR2 ANQGSEA come from the germline V gene. CDR3 sequence (DNA): TGCAGCGTTGAGATCGCGTCCGCGGATACGCAGTATTTT. Encoded protein: CSVEIASADTQYF.

The V and J genes are TRBV11-2 and TRBJ2-3; 7 positions agree with TRBD1. Trimming at V came to 5 bases and at J to 5 bases, leaving 16 bases not matched to a gene. The CDR3 extends over 17 amino acids. Germline V CDR1 and CDR2: SGHAT, FQNNGV. CDR3 region: CASSTTRGRVAGDTQYF. Written as DNA, the CDR3 is TGTGCCAGCAGCACTACGAGGGGGCGAGTGGCAGGAGATACGCAGTATTTT.

This rearrangement joins TRBV7-2 to TRBJ2-1; TRBD2 might be the D (7 bases). V shed 3 bases and J shed 8 bases, with 11 bases lying between them. Germline V CDR1 and CDR2: SGHTA, FQGNSA. The CDR3 has 13 amino acids. CDR3: CASSLGGPHEQFF. As DNA, the CDR3 is TGTGCCAGCAGCTTGGGGGGGCCGCATGAGCAGTTCTTC.

CDR3 sequence: CASAIRELNNEQFF. The CDR3, as DNA: TGTGCCAGTGCTATTCGGGAGCTCAACAATGAGCAGTTCTTC. V gene TRBV3-1 (or the pseudogene TRBV3-2) combines with J gene TRBJ2-1, with D maybe TRBD2 (6 bases). CDR3 size: 14 residues. Trimming removed 9 bases from V and 5 bases from J, with 17 bases in between. The germline V gene has CDR1 LGHDT and CDR2 YNNKEL (reference sequence).

This chain connects TRBV28 to TRBJ2-1; no clear D gene. The CDR3 sequence is 13 residues long. Germline CDR1 is MDHEN and CDR2 is SYDVKM. Deletions cut 3 bases from V and 4 bases from J, with 7 bases between. Written as DNA, the CDR3 is TGTGCCAGCAGTTTCGACTCATACAATGAGCAGTTCTTC. Residues: CASSFDSYNEQFF.

This clone was recorded a few times. The rearrangement uses TRBV5-4 and TRBJ1-2, with 10 bases that match TRBD1. The CDR3 totals 15 residues. V was pared by 1 base and J by 5 bases, with 5 bases of the junction left unmatched. From germline, CDR1 is SGHNT and CDR2 YYREEE (reference sequence). Written as DNA, the CDR3 is TGTGCCAGCAGCTTGTCAGGACAGGGGGAGTATGGCTACACCTTC. This codes for CASSLSGQGEYGYTF.

This chain links TRBV19 with TRBJ2-3, with 7 bases aligning to TRBD2. The germline gives CDR1 LNHDA, CDR2 SQIVND (reference sequence). The ends lost 2 bases at V and 0 bases at J; junction bases unmatched: 5. The CDR3 length is 16 residues. The CDR3 DNA follows: TGTGCCAGTAGTATAACTAGCGACCCTAGCACAGATACGCAGTATTTT. Translation gives CASSITSDPSTDTQYF.

CDR3 residues: CASSSGTSTYYEQYF. The CDR3 nucleotides read TGTGCCAGCAGCTCCGGGACAAGTACTTACTACGAGCAGTACTTC. The chain has TRBV3-1 (or the pseudogene TRBV3-2) and TRBJ2-7; TRBD1 is a possible D gene (6 bases). This CDR3 is built from 15 residues. Per the germline V gene, CDR1 is LGHDT and CDR2 is YNNKEL (reference sequence). V was clipped by 5 bases and J by 3 bases, with 17 bases between them.

The chain is built from TRBV9 and TRBJ2-3, with 12 bases that match TRBD2. Germline V gene data show CDR1 as SGDLS and CDR2 as YYNGEE. The length of the CDR3 is 17 residues. V was clipped by 0 bases and J by 2 bases; unmatched bases: 4. CDR3 in amino acids: CASSVATSGGFTDTQYF. CDR3 sequence (DNA): TGTGCCAGCAGCGTAGCGACTAGCGGGGGCTTCACAGATACGCAGTATTTT.

This rearrangement joins TRBV6-5 to TRBJ2-1; D is perhaps TRBD2 (7 bases). This CDR3 has 15 residues. Germline V gene sequence: CDR1 MNHEY, CDR2 SVGAGI. Trimming took off 2 bases at V and 6 bases at J, with 14 bases between the two ends. The CDR3 reads CASSYGAGASNEQFF. DNA of the CDR3: TGTGCCAGCAGTTACGGTGCGGGGGCCTCCAATGAGCAGTTCTTC.

This clone was counted ten times or more. The chain combines TRBV28 with TRBJ1-2; 8 nucleotides match TRBD1. This CDR3 has 13 amino acids. Germline lookup yields CDR1 MDHEN and CDR2 SYDVKM. J gave up 8 bases and V 6 bases, and 8 bases lay outside the gene matches. The CDR3 region is CASSTGQVGGYTF. CDR3 sequence (DNA): TGTGCCAGCAGCACGGGACAGGTTGGAGGCTACACCTTC.

The chain carries TRBV9 and TRBJ1-2; 11 bases are shared with TRBD1. The CDR3 loop spans 15 amino acids. Per the germline V gene, CDR1 is SGDLS and CDR2 is YYNGEE. V shed 4 bases and J 7 bases; nucleotides not matched to a gene: 9. The CDR3: CASSPGQGAIGGYTF. The CDR3 DNA sequence: TGTGCCAGCAGCCCCGGACAGGGGGCAATTGGTGGCTACACCTTC.

CDR3 protein: CASNWAETSGNTIYF. The CDR3 coding sequence is TGCGCCAGCAATTGGGCCGAAACCTCTGGAAACACCATATATTTT. The chain joins TRBV4-1 to TRBJ1-3; D unclear. The CDR3 extends over 15 amino acids. Trimming removed 7 bases from V and 0 bases from J, with 13 bases in between. CDR1 and CDR2 from the germline V gene are MGHRA and YSYEKL.

This sequence joins TRBV6-2 or TRBV6-3 and TRBJ2-1; 11 bases match TRBD1. Trimming at V came to 4 bases and at J to 3 bases, leaving 5 bases not matched to a gene. Germline-derived CDR1 and CDR2 are MNHEY and SVGEGT. CDR3 length: 16 residues. The DNA for the CDR3 is TGTGCCAGCAGTTCTACCGGGACAGGGGGCTACAATGAGCAGTTCTTC. Amino acid sequence: CASSSTGTGGYNEQFF.

The chain combines TRBV9 with TRBJ2-7; perhaps TRBD2 as D (5 bases). Trimming took 0 bases from V and 0 from J, leaving 13 bases between them. Per the germline V gene, CDR1 is SGDLS and CDR2 is YYNGEE. The CDR3 consists of 16 residues. The CDR3 loop reads CASSVGPGMSSYEQYF. Here the CDR3 DNA reads TGTGCCAGCAGCGTAGGGCCGGGAATGAGCTCCTACGAGCAGTACTTC. Variable domain in full (rest from reference TRBV9 and TRBJ2-7): DSGVTQTPKHLITATGQRVTLRCSPRSGDLSVYWYQQSLDQGLQFLIQYYNGEERAKGNILERFSAQQFPDLHSELNLSSLELGDSALYFCASSVGPGMSSYEQYFGPGTRLTVT.

V is TRBV4-1 and J is TRBJ1-1; 9 nucleotides align to TRBD1. The CDR3 consists of 16 residues. Trimming cost V 3 bases and J 0 bases; bases outside gene matches: 5. CDR1 is MGHRA, CDR2 YSYEKL, per germline. The CDR3 DNA reads as TGCGCCAGCAGCCAGGGGACAGGGCGAATGAACACTGAAGCTTTCTTT. It specifies CASSQGTGRMNTEAFF.

This rearrangement joins TRBV5-4 to TRBJ1-5; TRBD1 aligns across 7 bases. Trimming took 0 bases from V and 5 from J; bases not matched to a gene: 2. The V gene's germline CDR1 is SGHNT and CDR2 YYREEE (reference sequence). This CDR3 contains 14 residues. The CDR3 sequence is CASSLGGGHQPQHF. CDR3 DNA sequence: TGTGCCAGCAGCTTGGGAGGGGGCCATCAGCCCCAGCATTTT.

Here the CDR3 reads CASSLQGLNTEAFF. The CDR3 DNA is TGTGCCAGCTCACTACAGGGGCTGAACACTGAAGCTTTCTTT. The chain uses TRBV18 and TRBJ1-1; 7 nucleotides line up with TRBD1. CDR1 is KGHSH, CDR2 LQKENI, per germline. The junction had 2 bases not matched to a gene; V was cut back by 4 bases and J by 0 bases. CDR3 length: 14 residues. Supplemented by reference TRBV18 and TRBJ1-1, the full variable domain reads NAGVMQNPRHLVRRRGQEARLRCSPMKGHSHVYWYRQLPEEGLKFMVYLQKENIIDESGMPKERFSAEFPKEGPSILRIQQVVRGDSAAYFCASSLQGLNTEAFFGQGTRLTVV.

This chain links TRBV3-1 (or the pseudogene TRBV3-2) with TRBJ1-3, with D perhaps TRBD1 (6 bases). Trimming left V 1 base short and J 0 bases short, with 7 bases between. This CDR3 is built from 15 residues. Germline V gene data show CDR1 as LGHDT and CDR2 as YNNKEL (reference sequence). The CDR3 here is CASSQGTVSGNTIYF. The CDR3 DNA sequence: TGTGCCAGCAGCCAAGGGACAGTCTCTGGAAACACCATATATTTT.

The V call is TRBV15, the J call TRBJ2-1, with TRBD2 identical over 8 bases. CDR1 and CDR2 (germline): LNHNV, YYDKDF (reference sequence). The CDR3 contains 15 residues. After removal of 5 bases from V and 7 bases from J, the junction contained 10 bases not matched to a gene. The CDR3 protein is CATSEVSGMLNEQFF. The CDR3 DNA reads TGTGCCACCAGCGAGGTTAGCGGGATGCTTAATGAGCAGTTCTTC.

This chain links TRBV6-1 with TRBJ1-5, with unresolved D. The CDR3 runs 13 residues. The V end lost 5 bases, the J end lost 4 bases, and 9 bases lay between the germline ends. Germline CDR1 and CDR2: MNHNS and SASEGT. The CDR3 DNA follows: TGTGCCAGCAGTTTGTCACAGAATCAGCCCCAGCATTTT. Protein: CASSLSQNQPQHF.

This chain uses TRBV3-1 (or the pseudogene TRBV3-2) with TRBJ2-7; D is uncertain. The CDR3 extends over 12 amino acids. Germline assignment: CDR1 LGHDT and CDR2 YNNKEL (reference sequence). V gave up 0 bases and J gave up 7 bases, with 7 bases separating them. In nucleotides, the CDR3 is TGTGCCAGCAGCCAAGATACGGTGGAGCAGTACTTC. It specifies CASSQDTVEQYF.

The gene calls are TRBV18 and TRBJ1-6, with D perhaps matching TRBD1 (6 bases). Germline CDR1 is KGHSH and CDR2 is LQKENI. CDR3 length: 16 amino acids. V was shortened by 3 bases and J by 5 bases, with 14 bases between the two germline ends. CDR3 residues: CASSPRDTGDNSPLHF. As DNA, the CDR3 is TGTGCCAGCTCACCCCGGGACACCGGAGATAATTCACCCCTCCACTTT.

The CDR3 loop reads CASSPLFSGQNTEAFF. The DNA for the CDR3 is TGTGCCAGCTCACCACTCTTCTCGGGACAGAACACTGAAGCTTTCTTT. V and J are TRBV18 and TRBJ1-1; D possibly corresponds to TRBD1 (6 bases). V lost 1 base and J lost 1, with 13 bases in between. This CDR3 is 16 amino acids long. Germline CDR1 reads KGHSH; CDR2 reads LQKENI.

The chain recombines TRBV7-8 with TRBJ2-3; 14 bases match TRBD2. CDR1 and CDR2 from the germline V gene are SGHVS and FQNEAQ. The junction had 12 bases not matched to a gene; V was cut back by 5 bases and J by 11 bases. CDR3 length equals 16 residues. The chain's CDR3 is CASSIRLAGGSDVQYF. Written as DNA, the CDR3 is TGTGCCAGCAGCATCAGACTAGCGGGGGGGTCGGATGTGCAGTATTTT. Filled out from reference TRBV7-8 and TRBJ2-3, the complete variable domain reads GAGVSQSPRYKVAKRGQDVALRCDPISGHVSLFWYQQALGQGPEFLTYFQNEAQLDKSGLPSDRFFAERPEGSVSTLKIQRTQQEDSAVYLCASSIRLAGGSDVQYFGPGTRLTVL.

The gene calls are TRBV11-3 and TRBJ1-1, with 11 bases fitting TRBD1. This CDR3 is 16 amino acids long. CDR1 SGHNT and CDR2 YENEEA come from the germline V gene. The V segment lost 1 base and the J segment 3 bases; nucleotides outside the gene matches: 4. CDR3 sequence reads: CASSLGDRGSDTEAFF. The CDR3 DNA follows: TGTGCCAGCAGCTTAGGGGACAGGGGGTCGGACACTGAAGCTTTCTTT.

The chain recombines TRBV30 with TRBJ2-7; 11 positions match TRBD2. The CDR3 runs 16 residues. The J segment lost 3 bases and the V segment lost 4 bases, leaving 11 bases of the junction unmatched. CDR1 GTSNPN and CDR2 SVGIG come from the germline V gene (reference sequence). The CDR3 sequence: CAWTTGTSGTRYEQYF. The CDR3 nucleotides are TGTGCCTGGACGACCGGGACTAGCGGTACCCGCTACGAGCAGTACTTC.

The chain links TRBV2 to TRBJ2-3; TRBD2 aligns across 9 bases. Germline CDR1 and CDR2: SNHLY and FYNNEI. Losses at the gene ends were 7 bases for V and 5 bases for J; bases not matched to a gene: 4. CDR3 length: 13 amino acids. This CDR3 is CASMSGRLDTQYF. The CDR3 nucleotides are TGTGCCAGCATGAGCGGGAGGTTAGATACGCAGTATTTT. Based on the CDR3 plus reference TRBV2 and TRBJ2-3, the full variable domain is EPEVTQTPSHQVTQMGQEVILRCVPISNHLYFYWYRQILGQKVEFLVSFYNNEISEKSEIFDDQFSVERPDGSNFTLKIRSTKLEDSAMYFCASMSGRLDTQYFGPGTRLTVL.

The CDR3 loop is CATRPGGGRETQYF. CDR3 sequence (DNA): TGTGCCACCCGCCCGGGTGGAGGTCGAGAGACCCAGTACTTC. The V and J genes are TRBV6-6 and TRBJ2-5; TRBD2 is a possible D gene (5 bases). The ends were cut back, 10 bases at V and 4 bases at J, with 19 bases in the middle. The CDR3 loop spans 14 amino acids. CDR1 and CDR2 from the germline V gene are MNHNY and SVGAGI (reference sequence).

The chain uses TRBV5-5 and TRBJ1-5; a weak D match, TRBD1 (5 bases). Trimming cost V 2 bases and J 9 bases, with 21 bases left between them. The CDR3 is made up of 16 amino acids. Looked up from germline, CDR1 is SGHKS and CDR2 is YYEKEE (reference sequence). The CDR3 loop is CASSFGGAGLGGPQHF. CDR3 DNA sequence: TGTGCCAGCAGCTTCGGAGGGGCCGGATTGGGGGGGCCCCAGCATTTT.